This T cell receptor (beta chain) was sequenced for a study of T cells after posttransplantation cyclophosphamide. Assay used: immunoSEQ multiplex PCR; TCRdb lists only in-frame clones, some missing. This sample carries tens of thousands of clones, none of them present only once. Busulfan-fludarabine conditioning, marrow transplant, and cyclophosphamide on days +3 and +4 were administered. Study observations and caveats: Later post-transplant blood repertoires were often dominated by donor CD8+ memory clones. After PTCy, TRB diversity resembled that of CNI/methotrexate controls. TRB overlap between skin or GI tissue T cells and blood was limited.

This clone was detected many times. The antigen is undetermined. CDR1 is SGHNT, CDR2 YENEEA, per germline. This CDR3 is 15 amino acids long. The junction had 0 bases not matched to a gene; V was cut back by 4 bases and J by 1 base. The source material was PBMCs, sampled after allogeneic stem cell transplant with posttransplant cyclophosphamide. The receptor's source is a male patient younger than 35 who received an allogeneic stem cell transplant from a related donor, was CMV-positive, and had no GVHD. Among the T cells, some may be from the graft donor. The rearrangement uses TRBV11-3 and TRBJ2-1, with 11 bases fitting TRBD2. CDR3 sequence (DNA): TGTGCCAGCAGCTCTAGCGGGGGGTCCTACAATGAGCAGTTCTTC. Encoded protein: CASSSSGGSYNEQFF.